The sequence of this TCR beta chain was determined in a study of blood T cell repertoires in COVID-19. On the study more broadly: The United States, Italy and Spain supplied acute and convalescent COVID-19 samples.

In the study's own analysis: Amplification from reference gene primers served as the basis for estimated nucleated cell counts. TCRdb keeps only in-frame clones here, not all; method: immunoSEQ multiplex PCR. The V and J calls and clone size are taken from that table; D and trimming were inferred from the DNA. The sample contains fewer than 200,000 clones, less than 85% of which appear only once. Self-reported history from a screening survey and questionnaire set each donor's cohort. Two negative PCRs, clearance, or symptom resolution were required of recovered Cohort 3 donors. This clone was seen a few times. With 2 bases clipped from V and 4 bases from J, the junction kept 3 bases outside the gene matches. From germline, CDR1 is ENHRY and CDR2 SYGVKD. The CDR3 consists of 15 residues.

J is TRBJ1-3 and V is TRBV10-3; 9 nucleotides agree with TRBD1. Sequenced: PBMCs or T cells enriched from blood (not recorded which). This TCR derives from a man aged 50-59 years who had recovered from COVID-19. This CDR3 reads CAISEGTGPGNTIYF. The CDR3 nucleotides read TGTGCCATCAGTGAGGGGACAGGGCCAGGAAACACCATATATTTT.